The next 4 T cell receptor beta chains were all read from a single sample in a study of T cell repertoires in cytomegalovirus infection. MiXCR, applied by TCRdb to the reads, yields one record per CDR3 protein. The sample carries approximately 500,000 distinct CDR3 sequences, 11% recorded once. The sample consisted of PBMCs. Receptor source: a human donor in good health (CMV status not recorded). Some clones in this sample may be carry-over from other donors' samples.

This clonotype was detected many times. The CDR3 sequence is CASSPPGLRDTGELFF. CDR3 nucleotide sequence: TGTGCCAGCAGCCCGCCTGGACTTCGAGACACCGGGGAGCTGTTTTTT. V gene TRBV7-2 combines with J gene TRBJ2-2, with D tentatively TRBD2 (5 bases). This CDR3 spans 16 amino acids. The germline CDR1 and CDR2 sequences are SGHTA and FQGNSA. Trimming took 5 bases from V and 3 from J, leaving 16 bases between them.

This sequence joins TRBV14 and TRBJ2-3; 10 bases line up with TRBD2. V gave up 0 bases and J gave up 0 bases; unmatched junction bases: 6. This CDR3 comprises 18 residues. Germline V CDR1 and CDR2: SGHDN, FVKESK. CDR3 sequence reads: CASSQELAGVLSTDTQYF. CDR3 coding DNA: TGTGCCAGCAGCCAAGAGCTAGCGGGAGTACTAAGCACAGATACGCAGTATTTT.

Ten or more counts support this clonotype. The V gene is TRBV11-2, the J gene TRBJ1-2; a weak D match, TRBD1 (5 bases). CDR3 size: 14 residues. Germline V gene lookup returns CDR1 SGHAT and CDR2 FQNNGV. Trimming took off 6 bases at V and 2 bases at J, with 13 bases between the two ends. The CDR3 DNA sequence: TGTGCCAGCAGGGCCCCGACAGCAAACTATGGCTACACCTTC. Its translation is CASRAPTANYGYTF. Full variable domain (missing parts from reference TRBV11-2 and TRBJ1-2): EAGVAQSPRYKIIEKRQSVAFWCNPISGHATLYWYQQILGQGPKLLIQFQNNGVVDDSQLPKDRFSAERLKGVDSTLKIQPAKLEDSAVYLCASRAPTANYGYTFGSGTRLTVV.

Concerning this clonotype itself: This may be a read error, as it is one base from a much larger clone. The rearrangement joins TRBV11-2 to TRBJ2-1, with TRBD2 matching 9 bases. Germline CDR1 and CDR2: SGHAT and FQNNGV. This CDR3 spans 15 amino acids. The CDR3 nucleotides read TGTGCCACCAGCCGGATAGCGGGAGTTGGCAATGAGCAGTTCTTC. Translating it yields CATSRIAGVGNEQFF. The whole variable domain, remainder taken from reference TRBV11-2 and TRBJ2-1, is EAGVAQSPRYKIIEKRQSVAFWCNPISGHATLYWYQQILGQGPKLLIQFQNNGVVDDSQLPKDRFSAERLKGVDSTLKIQPAKLEDSAVYLCATSRIAGVGNEQFFGPGTRLTVL.